Listed here are 19 T cell receptor beta chains from one sample, sequenced in a study of blood T cell repertoires in COVID-19. Only in-frame clones appear in the TCRdb table, and some are missing; sequencing was by immunoSEQ multiplex PCR. The profile covers approximately 200,000 clones, with roughly nine tenths appearing a single time and 1.5% to 2% taken by the ten largest. Material for sequencing was peripheral blood. Receptors were obtained from a man aged 65-85 years with acute or convalescent COVID-19.

CDR3 amino acids: CASILQDGTYNEQFF. The DNA for the CDR3 is TGTGCCAGCATCCTACAGGACGGAACCTACAATGAGCAGTTCTTC. This chain joins TRBV5-6 and TRBJ2-1, with a tentative D call TRBD1 (5 bases). Germline V gene sequence: CDR1 SGHDT, CDR2 YYEEEE. This CDR3 has 15 amino acids. Trimming took off 6 bases at V and 2 bases at J, with 15 bases between the two ends.

V is TRBV2 and J is TRBJ1-2, with D possibly being TRBD1 (5 bases). Germline V gives CDR1 SNHLY, CDR2 FYNNEI. V lost 6 bases and J 3 bases, leaving 14 bases between the germline ends. The length of the CDR3 is 14 residues. The CDR3 loop is CASRRPGLDYGYTF. CDR3 nucleotides: TGTGCCAGCAGGCGGCCAGGGCTGGACTATGGCTACACCTTC.

This chain joins TRBV5-1 and TRBJ1-5; D unresolved. Germline CDR1 and CDR2: SGHRS and YFSETQ. V lost 2 bases to trimming and J lost 0 bases, with 9 bases between them. The CDR3 totals 15 residues. The CDR3 nucleotides are TGCGCCAGCAGCTTTGAGGGAGCTAGCAATCAGCCCCAGCATTTT. It specifies CASSFEGASNQPQHF.

Concerning this clone: Mismatch with germline at one junction end may stem from a read error. The chain has TRBV27 and TRBJ2-7, with TRBD1 identical over 8 bases. CDR3 length: 13 amino acids. Germline V gene sequence: CDR1 MNHEY, CDR2 SMNVEV (reference sequence). The CDR3 sequence is CANHGQGQRAVDF. The CDR3 DNA follows: TGTGCCAATCACGGACAGGGCCAACGAGCAGTGGACTTC.

This chain links TRBV2 with TRBJ2-1, with D perhaps TRBD1 (6 bases). Germline lookup yields CDR1 SNHLY and CDR2 FYNNEI. The CDR3 spans 13 residues. Trimming took off 7 bases at V and 4 bases at J, with 11 bases between the two ends. The CDR3 sequence is CASNQGQYNEQFF. CDR3 nucleotide sequence: TGTGCCAGCAACCAGGGACAATACAATGAGCAGTTCTTC.

The chain links TRBV29-1 to TRBJ2-7, with TRBD1 matching over 9 bases. Germline-derived CDR1 and CDR2 are SQVTM and ANQGSEA. The junction had 9 bases not matched to a gene; V was cut back by 4 bases and J by 5 bases. This CDR3 has 14 residues. The CDR3 loop reads CSVGPGQGRHEQYF. DNA of the CDR3: TGCAGCGTTGGTCCGGGACAGGGTCGTCACGAGCAGTACTTC.

In its sample, this clone was seen once. The chain employs TRBV5-4 and TRBJ1-2; perhaps TRBD1 as D (6 bases). The V gene lost 0 bases and the J gene lost 7 bases, with 16 bases spanning the gap. Per the germline V gene, CDR1 is SGHNT and CDR2 is YYREEE (reference sequence). The length of the CDR3 is 15 residues. Written as DNA, the CDR3 is TGTGCCAGCAGCTTGGCCAGTGGGAAGGGGGTTGGCTACACCTTC. It codes for CASSLASGKGVGYTF.

V is TRBV18 and J is TRBJ2-3; 7 bases are shared with TRBD1. This CDR3 region has 15 residues. V shed 3 bases and J 2 bases; nucleotides not matched to a gene: 5. Germline V gene sequence: CDR1 KGHSH, CDR2 LQKENI. CDR3 nucleotides: TGTGCCAGCTCACCTTGGGGACAGAACACAGATACGCAGTATTTT. Translating it yields CASSPWGQNTDTQYF.

The chain links TRBV6-2 or TRBV6-3 to TRBJ2-3; the match to TRBD2 covers 9 bases. Germline values: CDR1 MNHEY, CDR2 SVGEGT. The length of the CDR3 is 18 residues. Losses at the gene ends were 2 bases for V and 3 bases for J; bases not matched to a gene: 12. CDR3 residues: CASSYPAPLAGTTDTQYF. The CDR3 DNA is TGTGCCAGCAGTTACCCGGCCCCGCTAGCGGGAACTACAGATACGCAGTATTTT.

This chain links TRBV12-3 or TRBV12-4 with TRBJ2-5; the match to TRBD1 covers 8 bases. Losses at the gene ends were 10 bases for V and 1 base for J; bases not matched to a gene: 5. CDR3 size: 13 residues. CDR3 sequence: CATSTGGQETQYF. The CDR3 region has the DNA TGTGCCACTTCAACAGGGGGCCAAGAGACCCAGTACTTC.

This clone showed up just a few times. The V call is TRBV7-2, the J call TRBJ2-3; D is unclear. Germline V gene lookup returns CDR1 SGHTA and CDR2 FQGNSA. The CDR3 length is 15 residues. V was clipped by 2 bases and J by 1 base, with 10 bases between them. The CDR3 coding sequence is TGTGCCAGCAGCTTAAGCAACCTAGGCACAGATACGCAGTATTTT. This translates into CASSLSNLGTDTQYF.

This chain joins TRBV5-8 and TRBJ2-7; 7 bases match TRBD1. The CDR3 totals 15 residues. The junction had 12 bases not matched to a gene; V was cut back by 6 bases and J by 3 bases. Per the germline V gene, CDR1 is SGHTS and CDR2 is YDEGEE. As DNA, the CDR3 is TGTGCCAGCAAAGAAATAGACAGGGTAAACTACGAGCAGTACTTC. Its translation: CASKEIDRVNYEQYF. The full variable domain, completed using reference TRBV5-8 and TRBJ2-7, is EAGVTQSPTHLIKTRGQQATLRCSPISGHTSVYWYQQALGLGLQFLLWYDEGEERNRGNFPPRFSGRQFPNYSSELNVNALELEDSALYLCASKEIDRVNYEQYFGPGTRLTVT.

This clone has just a few counts. The chain employs TRBV3-1 (or the pseudogene TRBV3-2) and TRBJ1-2; 9 bases are shared with TRBD1. Germline lookup yields CDR1 LGHDT and CDR2 YNNKEL (reference sequence). This CDR3 contains 14 residues. Trimming at V came to 4 bases and at J to 6 bases, leaving 6 bases not matched to a gene. The CDR3: CASSLWTGDDGYTF. The CDR3 nucleotides read TGTGCCAGCAGCCTCTGGACAGGGGACGATGGCTACACCTTC.

V and J are TRBV7-6 and TRBJ2-7; 8 nucleotides align to TRBD1. The V gene end was trimmed by 5 bases and the J gene end by 2 bases; junction bases not matched to a gene: 11. Looked up from germline, CDR1 is SGHVS and CDR2 is FNYEAQ. The CDR3 extends over 16 amino acids. The CDR3 DNA reads as TGTGCCAGCAGCCCCCGCGGACAGGGAAAAGCCTACGAGCAGTACTTC. Amino acids: CASSPRGQGKAYEQYF.

The chain couples TRBV7-9 to TRBJ2-7; 9 bases line up with TRBD1. This CDR3 comprises 15 residues. Looked up from germline, CDR1 is SEHNR and CDR2 is FQNEAQ (reference sequence). V lost 5 bases and J lost 3; bases outside the gene matches: 8. CDR3 sequence reads: CASSESLGQGYEQYF. In DNA, the CDR3 is TGTGCCAGCAGCGAGAGTCTGGGACAGGGCTACGAGCAGTACTTC. Filled out from reference TRBV7-9 and TRBJ2-7, the complete variable domain reads DTGVSQNPRHKITKRGQNVTFRCDPISEHNRLYWYRQTLGQGPEFLTYFQNEAQLEKSRLLSDRFSAERPKGSFSTLEIQRTEQGDSAMYLCASSESLGQGYEQYFGPGTRLTVT.

The CDR3 protein is CASSPLGQTLNTEAFF. The CDR3 DNA is TGTGCCAGCAGCCCCTTGGGACAAACACTGAACACTGAAGCTTTCTTT. The genes are TRBV28 and TRBJ1-1; D might be TRBD1 (6 bases). The V and J ends lost 6 bases and 0 bases respectively, with 17 bases between them. Germline-derived CDR1 and CDR2 are MDHEN and SYDVKM. This CDR3 spans 16 amino acids.

CDR3 bases: TGTGCCAGCAGCTTGGTCCTGGGGACAACCAAGACCACAGATACGCAGTATTTT. Translation: CASSLVLGTTKTTDTQYF. The chain carries TRBV5-5 and TRBJ2-3, with a possible D match to TRBD1 (6 bases). Per the germline V gene, CDR1 is SGHKS and CDR2 is YYEKEE (reference sequence). This CDR3 has 18 residues. Deletions cut 0 bases from V and 2 bases from J, with 19 bases between.

The rearrangement uses TRBV6-5 and TRBJ1-5; 7 nucleotides line up with TRBD1. The CDR3 contains 14 residues. CDR1 MNHEY and CDR2 SVGAGI come from the germline V gene. The V gene end was trimmed by 6 bases and the J gene end by 5 bases; junction bases not matched to a gene: 7. The CDR3 DNA reads TGTGCCAGCAGCGCGGACAGGCGAGATCAGCCCCAGCATTTT. Translating gives CASSADRRDQPQHF.

The chain recombines TRBV27 with TRBJ2-7; 7 nucleotides agree with TRBD1. CDR1 and CDR2 (germline): MNHEY, SMNVEV (reference sequence). CDR3 length: 14 amino acids. The ends lost 3 bases at V and 2 bases at J; junction bases unmatched: 4. The CDR3 sequence is CASSFGTEPYEQYF. CDR3 nucleotides: TGTGCCAGCAGTTTCGGGACAGAGCCCTACGAGCAGTACTTC.